Sequencing of this T cell receptor beta chain was carried out in a study of blood T cell repertoires in COVID-19. A word on this clone: In this CDR3 the conserved last residue, phenylalanine or tryptophan, is missing, so a read error is likely. It is unclear where the CDR3 begins or ends on the DNA, so no DNA is shown, and the CDR3 is as TCRdb lists it.

Per germline, CDR1 MDHEN and CDR2 SYDVKM. The CDR3 region is 11 residues in length, termini included. The method was immunoSEQ multiplex PCR; TCRdb's version includes in-frame clones alone and lacks a portion of them. The data show about 200,000 clones, roughly 86% seen once. The sample consisted of PBMCs or T cells enriched from blood (not recorded which). The TCR comes from a man in his forties with acute COVID-19. This sequence joins TRBV28 and TRBJ1-1; the D segment call TRBD1 is taken from the table without a DNA check. CDR3 region: CASSSQGTENL.